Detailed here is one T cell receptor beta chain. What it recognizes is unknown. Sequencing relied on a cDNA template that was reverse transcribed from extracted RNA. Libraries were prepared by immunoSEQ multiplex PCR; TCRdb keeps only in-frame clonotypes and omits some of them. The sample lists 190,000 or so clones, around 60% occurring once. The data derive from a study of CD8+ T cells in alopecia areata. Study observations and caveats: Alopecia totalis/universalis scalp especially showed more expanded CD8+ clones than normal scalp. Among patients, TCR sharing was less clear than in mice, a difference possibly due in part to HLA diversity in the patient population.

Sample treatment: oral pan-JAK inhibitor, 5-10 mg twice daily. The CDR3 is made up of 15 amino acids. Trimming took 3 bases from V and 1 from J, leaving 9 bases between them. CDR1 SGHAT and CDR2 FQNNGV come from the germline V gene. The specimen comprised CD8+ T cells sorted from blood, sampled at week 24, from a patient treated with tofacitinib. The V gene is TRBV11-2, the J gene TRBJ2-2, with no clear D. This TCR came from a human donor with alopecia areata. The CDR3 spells CASSFRPWNTGELFF. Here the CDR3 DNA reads TGTGCCAGCAGCTTCCGGCCATGGAACACCGGGGAGCTGTTTTTT.